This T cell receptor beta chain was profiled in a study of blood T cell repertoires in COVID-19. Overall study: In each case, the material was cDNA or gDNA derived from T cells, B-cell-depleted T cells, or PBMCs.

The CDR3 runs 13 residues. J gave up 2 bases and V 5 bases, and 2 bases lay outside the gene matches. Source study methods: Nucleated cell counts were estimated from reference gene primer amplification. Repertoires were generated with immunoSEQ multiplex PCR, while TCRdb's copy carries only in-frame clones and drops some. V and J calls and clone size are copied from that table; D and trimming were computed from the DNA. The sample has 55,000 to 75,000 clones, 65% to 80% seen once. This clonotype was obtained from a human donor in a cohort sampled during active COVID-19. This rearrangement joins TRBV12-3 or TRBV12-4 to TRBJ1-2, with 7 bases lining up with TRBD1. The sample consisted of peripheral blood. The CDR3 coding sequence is TGTGCCAGCAGTAGGGACAGCAACTATGGCTACACCTTC. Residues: CASSRDSNYGYTF.